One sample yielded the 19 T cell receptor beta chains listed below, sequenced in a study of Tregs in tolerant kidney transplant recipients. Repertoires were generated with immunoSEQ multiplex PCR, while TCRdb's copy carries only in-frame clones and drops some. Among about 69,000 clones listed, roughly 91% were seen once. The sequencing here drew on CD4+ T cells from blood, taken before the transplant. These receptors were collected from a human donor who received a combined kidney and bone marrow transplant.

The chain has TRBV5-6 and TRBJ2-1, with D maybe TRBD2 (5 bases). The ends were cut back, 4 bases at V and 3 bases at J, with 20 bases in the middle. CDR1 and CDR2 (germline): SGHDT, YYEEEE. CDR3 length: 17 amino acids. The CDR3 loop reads CASSQGAGGAGYNEQFF. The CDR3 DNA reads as TGTGCCAGCAGCCAAGGTGCCGGCGGCGCGGGCTACAATGAGCAGTTCTTC.

The CDR3 DNA sequence: TGCGCCAGCAGCTTGATTTCGGGAGGAGACTCCTACGAGCAGTACTTC. Translating it yields CASSLISGGDSYEQYF. The rearrangement joins TRBV5-1 to TRBJ2-7; 7 bases agree with TRBD2. The ends lost 1 base at V and 0 bases at J; junction bases unmatched: 7. CDR3 length: 16 amino acids. CDR1 is SGHRS, CDR2 YFSETQ, per germline. The variable domain in full, with the rest retrieved from reference TRBV5-1 and TRBJ2-7, is KAGVTQTPRYLIKTRGQQVTLSCSPISGHRSVSWYQQTPGQGLQFLFEYFSETQRNKGNFPGRFSGRQFSNSRSEMNVSTLELGDSALYLCASSLISGGDSYEQYFGPGTRLTVT.

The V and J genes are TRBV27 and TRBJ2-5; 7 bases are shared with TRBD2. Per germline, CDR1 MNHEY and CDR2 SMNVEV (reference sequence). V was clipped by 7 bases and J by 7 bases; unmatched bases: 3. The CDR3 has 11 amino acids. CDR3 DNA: TGTGCCAGCACGTCGGGGGGGACCCAGTACTTC. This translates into CASTSGGTQYF.

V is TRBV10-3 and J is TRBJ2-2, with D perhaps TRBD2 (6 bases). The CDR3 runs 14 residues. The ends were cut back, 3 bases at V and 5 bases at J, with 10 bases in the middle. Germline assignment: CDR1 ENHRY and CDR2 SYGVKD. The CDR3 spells CAISDSRGTGELFF. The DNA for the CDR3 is TGTGCCATCAGTGACAGTCGGGGGACCGGGGAGCTGTTTTTT.

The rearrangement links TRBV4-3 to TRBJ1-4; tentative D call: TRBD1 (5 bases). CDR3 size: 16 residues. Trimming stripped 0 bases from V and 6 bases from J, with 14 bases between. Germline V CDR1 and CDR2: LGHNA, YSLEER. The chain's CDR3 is CASSQDVRWGDEKLFF. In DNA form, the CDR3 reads TGCGCCAGCAGCCAAGATGTCCGATGGGGGGATGAAAAACTGTTTTTT.

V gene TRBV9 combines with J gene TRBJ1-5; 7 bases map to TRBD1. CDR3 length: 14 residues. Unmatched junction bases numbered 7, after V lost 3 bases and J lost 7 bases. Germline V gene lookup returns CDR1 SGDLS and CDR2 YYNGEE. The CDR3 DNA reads TGTGCCAGCAGCGCAACAGGGGTACTACAGCCCCAGCATTTT. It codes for CASSATGVLQPQHF.

CDR3 protein: CSVEPVGLQETQYF. In DNA form, the CDR3 reads TGCAGCGTTGAACCGGTGGGGCTGCAAGAGACCCAGTACTTC. This chain uses TRBV29-1 with TRBJ2-5, with a weak D call TRBD1 (5 bases). V was pared by 2 bases and J by 2 bases, with 12 bases between. The CDR3 sequence is 14 residues long. Looked up from germline, CDR1 is SQVTM and CDR2 is ANQGSEA.

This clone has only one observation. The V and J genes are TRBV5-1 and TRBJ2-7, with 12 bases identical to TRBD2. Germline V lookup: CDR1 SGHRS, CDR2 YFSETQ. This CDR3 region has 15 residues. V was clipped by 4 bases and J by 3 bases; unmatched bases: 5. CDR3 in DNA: TGCGCCAGCAGCCTCGGACTAGCGGGGCTCTACGAGCAGTACTTC. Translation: CASSLGLAGLYEQYF.

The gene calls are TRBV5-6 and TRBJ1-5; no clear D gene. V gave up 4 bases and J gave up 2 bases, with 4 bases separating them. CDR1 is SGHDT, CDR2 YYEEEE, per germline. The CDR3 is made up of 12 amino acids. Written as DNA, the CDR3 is TGTGCCAGCAGCATAGGCAATCAGCCCCAGCATTTT. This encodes CASSIGNQPQHF.

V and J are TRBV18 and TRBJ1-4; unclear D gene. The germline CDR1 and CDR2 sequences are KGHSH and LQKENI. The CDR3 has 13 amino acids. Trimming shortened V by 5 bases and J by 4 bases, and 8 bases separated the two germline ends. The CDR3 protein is CASSGRSNEKLFF. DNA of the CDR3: TGTGCCAGCTCAGGTCGCAGTAATGAAAAACTGTTTTTT. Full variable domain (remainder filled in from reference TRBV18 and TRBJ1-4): NAGVMQNPRHLVRRRGQEARLRCSPMKGHSHVYWYRQLPEEGLKFMVYLQKENIIDESGMPKERFSAEFPKEGPSILRIQQVVRGDSAAYFCASSGRSNEKLFFGSGTQLSVL.

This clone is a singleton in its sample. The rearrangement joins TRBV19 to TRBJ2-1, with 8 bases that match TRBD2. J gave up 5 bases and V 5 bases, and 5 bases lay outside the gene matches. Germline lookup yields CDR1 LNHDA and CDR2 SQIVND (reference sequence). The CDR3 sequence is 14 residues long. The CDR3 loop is CASSVTSVDNEQFF. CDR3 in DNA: TGTGCCAGTAGTGTGACTAGCGTTGACAATGAGCAGTTCTTC.

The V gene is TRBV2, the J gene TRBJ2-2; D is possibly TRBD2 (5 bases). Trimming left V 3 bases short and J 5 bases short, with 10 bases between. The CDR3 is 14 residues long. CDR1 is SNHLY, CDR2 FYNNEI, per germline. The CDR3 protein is CASSDLRGTGELFF. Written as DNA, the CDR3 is TGTGCCAGCAGTGACCTCCGGGGTACCGGGGAGCTGTTTTTT.

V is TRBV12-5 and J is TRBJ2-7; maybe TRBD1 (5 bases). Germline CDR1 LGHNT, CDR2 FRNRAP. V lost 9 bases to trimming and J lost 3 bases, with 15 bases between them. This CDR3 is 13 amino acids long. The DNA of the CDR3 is TGTGCTAGCTCGACAGAGCCCCACTACGAGCAGTACTTC. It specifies CASSTEPHYEQYF.

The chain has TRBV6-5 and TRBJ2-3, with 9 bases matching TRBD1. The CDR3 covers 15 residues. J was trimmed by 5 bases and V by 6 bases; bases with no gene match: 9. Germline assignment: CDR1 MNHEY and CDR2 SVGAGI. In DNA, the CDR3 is TGTGCCAGCAGAGAACCACAGGGGGCAAAAGATACGCAGTATTTT. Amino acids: CASREPQGAKDTQYF.

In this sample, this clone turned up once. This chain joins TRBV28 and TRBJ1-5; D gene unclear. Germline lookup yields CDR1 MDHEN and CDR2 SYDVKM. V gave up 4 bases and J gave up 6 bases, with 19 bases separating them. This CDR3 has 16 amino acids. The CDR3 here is CASSSLRSGRIQPQHF. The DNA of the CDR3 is TGTGCCAGCAGTTCCCTACGATCGGGTAGAATTCAGCCCCAGCATTTT.

CDR3 DNA sequence: TGTGCCAGCAGCTCCCCTCCGGGGGAGGAGACCCAGTACTTC. Amino acid sequence: CASSSPPGEETQYF. This chain uses TRBV7-9 with TRBJ2-5, with D possibly matching TRBD2 (6 bases). The CDR3 totals 14 residues. V was shortened by 4 bases and J by 5 bases, with 14 bases between the two germline ends. The germline CDR1 and CDR2 sequences are SEHNR and FQNEAQ (reference sequence).

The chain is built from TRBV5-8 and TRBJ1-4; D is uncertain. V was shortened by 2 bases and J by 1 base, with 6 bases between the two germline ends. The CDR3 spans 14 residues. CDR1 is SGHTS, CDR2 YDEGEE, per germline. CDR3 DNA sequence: TGTGCCAGCAGCTTCGGTAAAACTAATGAAAAACTGTTTTTT. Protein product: CASSFGKTNEKLFF.

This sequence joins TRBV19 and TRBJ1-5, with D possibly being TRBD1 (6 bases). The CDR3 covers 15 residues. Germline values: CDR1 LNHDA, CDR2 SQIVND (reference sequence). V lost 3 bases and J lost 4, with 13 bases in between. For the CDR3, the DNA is TGTGCCAGTAGTATTCCGGGACATACAAATCAGCCCCAGCATTTT. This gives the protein CASSIPGHTNQPQHF.

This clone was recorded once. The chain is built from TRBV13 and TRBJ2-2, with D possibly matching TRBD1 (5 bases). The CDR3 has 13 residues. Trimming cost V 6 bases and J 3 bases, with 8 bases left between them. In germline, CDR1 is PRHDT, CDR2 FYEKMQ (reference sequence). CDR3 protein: CASSPTDTGELFF. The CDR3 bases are TGTGCCAGCAGTCCGACAGACACCGGGGAGCTGTTTTTT.